These 13 T cell receptor beta chains came from one sample sequenced in a study of T cell responses to AZD1222 COVID-19 vaccine (dated by TCRdb to about 2021). Libraries were built with the immunoSEQ multiplex PCR assay. TCRdb re-hosts the immuneACCESS table, in-frame sequences only. Its copies lack some clones; in the studies checked, an unresolved V gene accounts for under half of them, and the cause for the rest is not known. For this sample there are over 100,000 clones; 70% to 90% appear just once. The ten largest clones represent approximately 17% of the sample. The time point label, as the study defines it: baseline before first vaccination. This specimen consisted of peripheral blood, obtained on day 0 of AZD1222 vaccination. The receptors come from an adult in good health.

The chain combines TRBV9 with TRBJ2-2; 9 bases line up with TRBD1. V gave up 3 bases and J gave up 0 bases; unmatched junction bases: 3. Per germline, CDR1 SGDLS and CDR2 YYNGEE. The CDR3 loop spans 16 amino acids. The chain's CDR3 is CASSARTGANTGELFF. The CDR3 region has the DNA TGTGCCAGCAGCGCCCGGACAGGGGCGAACACCGGGGAGCTGTTTTTT. The whole variable domain, filled in from reference TRBV9 and TRBJ2-2, reads DSGVTQTPKHLITATGQRVTLRCSPRSGDLSVYWYQQSLDQGLQFLIQYYNGEERAKGNILERFSAQQFPDLHSELNLSSLELGDSALYFCASSARTGANTGELFFGEGSRLTVL.

The chain joins TRBV28 to TRBJ2-1; no clear D. The CDR3 contains 10 residues. Trimming took off 3 bases at V and 6 bases at J, with 0 bases between the two ends. Germline V gene sequence: CDR1 MDHEN, CDR2 SYDVKM. The CDR3: CASSFNEQFF. DNA of the CDR3: TGTGCCAGCAGTTTCAATGAGCAGTTCTTC.

The rearrangement joins TRBV5-1 to TRBJ1-1; TRBD1 is a possible D gene (5 bases). Germline V gives CDR1 SGHRS, CDR2 YFSETQ. V dropped 3 bases and J dropped 1 base, with 19 bases sitting between them. CDR3 size: 17 residues. The CDR3: CASSSPLLGQGNTEAFF. In nucleotides, the CDR3 is TGCGCCAGCAGCTCCCCCCTGTTGGGCCAGGGGAACACTGAAGCTTTCTTT.

The V and J genes are TRBV2 and TRBJ2-2; D is unresolved. This CDR3 is 14 amino acids long. Between the trimmed V and J ends, which lost 2 bases and 7 bases, there was a span of 11 bases. Looked up from germline, CDR1 is SNHLY and CDR2 is FYNNEI. This CDR3 is CASSELVGGGELFF. CDR3 coding DNA: TGTGCCAGCAGTGAACTAGTTGGTGGCGGGGAGCTGTTTTTT.

The chain couples TRBV24-1 to TRBJ2-1, with 9 bases that match TRBD2. V shed 5 bases and J 0 bases; nucleotides not matched to a gene: 13. This CDR3 region has 19 residues. The germline V gene has CDR1 KGHDR and CDR2 SFDVKD. For the CDR3, the DNA is TGTGCCACCAGTGCGGCAGGGAGACTAGCGGCTCTCTCCTACAATGAGCAGTTCTTC. It specifies CATSAAGRLAALSYNEQFF.

The genes are TRBV2 and TRBJ2-7; the D gene is possibly TRBD1 (6 bases). Trimming cost V 1 base and J 9 bases, with 13 bases left between them. Germline CDR1 SNHLY, CDR2 FYNNEI. The CDR3 runs 13 residues. CDR3: CASSEGRDTRQYV. In DNA, the CDR3 is TGTGCCAGCAGTGAAGGTAGGGACACGAGGCAGTACGTC.

This chain links TRBV12-3 or TRBV12-4 with TRBJ2-5; TRBD2 aligns across 9 bases. The CDR3 contains 13 residues. The junction had 3 bases not matched to a gene; V was cut back by 6 bases and J by 4 bases. CDR3 sequence: CASRSSGRETQYF. CDR3 nucleotides: TGTGCCAGCAGGAGTAGCGGGAGAGAGACCCAGTACTTC.

The gene calls are TRBV4-2 and TRBJ1-1, with D possibly being TRBD1 (5 bases). The CDR3 runs 16 residues. The germline gives CDR1 LGHNA, CDR2 YNFKEQ. V lost 0 bases to trimming and J lost 7 bases, with 18 bases between them. Here the CDR3 reads CASSQDIRRREDEAFF. CDR3 in DNA: TGTGCCAGCAGCCAAGATATCCGGCGCAGGGAGGATGAAGCTTTCTTT.

The chain has TRBV25-1 and TRBJ1-2, with D unclear. The CDR3 runs to 13 residues. CDR1 and CDR2 from the germline V gene are MGHDK and SYGVNS. The V gene lost 5 bases and the J gene lost 2 bases, with 9 bases spanning the gap. In DNA form, the CDR3 reads TGTGCCAGCAGTTTACACGGAAACTATGGCTACACCTTC. Its translation: CASSLHGNYGYTF.

The genes are TRBV5-6 and TRBJ2-7, with a possible D match to TRBD2 (6 bases). The CDR3 sequence is 12 residues long. V lost 3 bases to trimming and J lost 7 bases, with 11 bases between them. Germline-derived CDR1 and CDR2 are SGHDT and YYEEEE. The CDR3 sequence: CASSWGLGEQYF. The DNA for the CDR3 is TGTGCCAGCAGCTGGGGACTGGGAGAGCAGTACTTC.

The V and J genes are TRBV2 and TRBJ1-6; possible D gene TRBD1, 5 bases. V lost 4 bases, J lost 5 bases, and 12 bases lay in between. The CDR3 has 15 amino acids. From germline, CDR1 is SNHLY and CDR2 FYNNEI. CDR3 bases: TGTGCCAGCAGTGTGTCGCAGGGCGATAATTCACCCCTCCACTTT. Translation gives CASSVSQGDNSPLHF.

The V gene is TRBV19, the J gene TRBJ2-3; 9 bases fit TRBD1. Per germline, CDR1 LNHDA and CDR2 SQIVND (reference sequence). This CDR3 contains 15 residues. V lost 4 bases, J lost 2 bases, and 4 bases stayed unmatched. In DNA, the CDR3 is TGTGCCAGTAGTAACGGGGACAGGGACACAGATACGCAGTATTTT. The encoded protein is CASSNGDRDTDTQYF.

The rearrangement uses TRBV19 and TRBJ1-3; no clear D gene. The CDR3 totals 15 residues. V was trimmed by 1 base and J by 4 bases, leaving 11 bases between them. In germline, CDR1 is LNHDA, CDR2 SQIVND (reference sequence). DNA for the CDR3: TGTGCCAGTAGTATAGTCGGCCCGGGGGGAAACACCATATATTTT. Translated, it gives CASSIVGPGGNTIYF.